One sample yielded the 24 T cell receptor beta chains listed below, sequenced in a study of response to subunit inactivated influenza vaccine. One entry per CDR3 protein, called by TCRdb with MiXCR from the RT-PCR reads. The sample has approximately 530,000 distinct CDR3 sequences; 10% to 15% are singletons. The starting material was PBMCs from blood, obtained 40 to 50 days after vaccination. These receptors all come from a middle-aged man who received an inactivated influenza vaccine.

The rearrangement links TRBV18 to TRBJ1-1; D remains ambiguous. Deletions cut 6 bases from V and 0 bases from J, with 11 bases between. CDR1 is KGHSH, CDR2 LQKENI, per germline. The CDR3 runs 14 residues. The CDR3 loop is CASSLQTVNTEAFF. CDR3 bases: TGTGCCAGCTCGCTACAGACGGTGAACACTGAAGCTTTCTTT.

This clonotype has a handful of counts. The chain recombines TRBV3-1 with TRBJ2-7; possible D gene TRBD2, 5 bases. Trimming shortened V by 0 bases and J by 0 bases, and 12 bases separated the two germline ends. Per germline, CDR1 LGHDT and CDR2 YNNKEL (reference sequence). There are 16 residues in the CDR3. The CDR3 is CASSQEGGWSSYEQYF. As DNA, the CDR3 is TGTGCCAGCAGCCAAGAAGGCGGGTGGAGCTCCTACGAGCAGTACTTC.

The chain couples TRBV4-3 to TRBJ2-1; 7 bases are shared with TRBD2. Germline values: CDR1 LGHNA, CDR2 YSLEER. V shed 4 bases and J 6 bases; nucleotides not matched to a gene: 6. The CDR3 has 14 amino acids. The chain's CDR3 is CASSPHGGFNEQFF. The CDR3 coding sequence is TGCGCCAGCAGCCCCCACGGGGGGTTCAATGAGCAGTTCTTC.

In this sample, this clonotype turned up a few times. V usage is TRBV6-2 or TRBV6-3 and J usage is TRBJ2-1; D may be TRBD1 (5 bases). V was cut by 1 base and J by 5 bases, with 9 bases left in between. Germline V lookup: CDR1 MNHEY, CDR2 SVGEGT. The CDR3 is made up of 14 amino acids. This CDR3 reads CASSYFSGNNEQFF. DNA of the CDR3: TGTGCCAGCAGTTACTTCTCAGGGAACAATGAGCAGTTCTTC.

This clonotype appeared a few times. This sequence joins TRBV10-3 and TRBJ2-1, with 8 positions matching TRBD2. Losses at the gene ends were 2 bases for V and 4 bases for J; bases not matched to a gene: 4. The V gene's germline CDR1 is ENHRY and CDR2 SYGVKD. The CDR3 has 15 amino acids. CDR3 DNA: TGTGCCATCAGTGAGGGACGGGAGGGTTACAATGAGCAGTTCTTC. The encoded protein is CAISEGREGYNEQFF.

This clonotype was picked up a small number of times. V is TRBV12-3 or TRBV12-4 and J is TRBJ1-6; D is uncertain. V lost 6 bases and J lost 9, with 12 bases in between. The CDR3 sequence is 13 residues long. CDR3: CASSRSAPSPLHF. The CDR3 coding sequence is TGTGCCAGCAGCAGGAGCGCCCCTTCACCCCTCCACTTT.

This clonotype was detected ten times or more. This sequence joins TRBV24-1 and TRBJ2-7; 9 bases agree with TRBD1. CDR3 length: 16 amino acids. V was pared by 4 bases and J by 5 bases, with 11 bases of the junction left unmatched. The germline CDR1 and CDR2 sequences are KGHDR and SFDVKD. CDR3 in DNA: TGTGCCACCAGTGACCCAACCGGGACAGGGTCGGACGAGCAGTACTTC. It specifies CATSDPTGTGSDEQYF.

V gene TRBV29-1 combines with J gene TRBJ2-7; D is unresolved. CDR1 is SQVTM and CDR2 is ANQGSEA in the germline V gene. The germline V and J ends were trimmed by 0 bases and 0 bases, with 6 bases remaining between them. The CDR3 has 13 residues. This chain's CDR3 is CSVEEQSSYEQYF. CDR3 in DNA: TGCAGCGTTGAAGAACAGAGCTCCTACGAGCAGTACTTC.

This clonotype turned up a few times. V is TRBV20-1 and J is TRBJ2-2; TRBD2 matches 9 bases. Germline CDR1 DFQATT, CDR2 SNEGSKA (reference sequence). The CDR3 runs 15 residues. Trimming took 3 bases from V and 5 from J; bases not matched to a gene: 7. The CDR3, as DNA: TGCAGTGCTAGTGGCGGGAGGGCCCGGACCGGGGAGCTGTTTTTT. Translation gives CSASGGRARTGELFF.

This chain uses TRBV4-3 with TRBJ2-7; weak D call: TRBD2 (5 bases). The germline gives CDR1 LGHNA, CDR2 YSLEER. V lost 0 bases, J lost 2 bases, and 11 bases lay in between. This CDR3 contains 15 residues. The CDR3 DNA is TGCGCCAGCAGCCAAGAAGGGCTAGCCACCTACGAGCAGTACTTC. Encoded protein: CASSQEGLATYEQYF.

The gene calls are TRBV6-1 and TRBJ1-2, with 7 bases identical to TRBD1. Germline trimming cut 10 bases from V and 1 base from J; bases unmatched to any gene: 12. CDR3 length equals 15 residues. The germline gives CDR1 MNHNS, CDR2 SASEGT. CDR3 loop: CANRLRDSFNYGYTF. DNA of the CDR3: TGTGCCAACCGCCTCCGGGACAGCTTTAACTATGGCTACACCTTC.

This clonotype was counted only a few times. The CDR3 nucleotides are TGTGCCATCAGTGCGGGGACAATGGACAATGAGCAGTTCTTC. This sequence encodes CAISAGTMDNEQFF. The chain uses TRBV10-3 and TRBJ2-1, with a possible D match to TRBD1 (6 bases). Trimming shortened V by 4 bases and J by 5 bases, and 12 bases separated the two germline ends. CDR3 size: 14 residues. The germline gives CDR1 ENHRY, CDR2 SYGVKD.

The chain recombines TRBV7-3 with TRBJ2-1, with a possible D match to TRBD1 (5 bases). V dropped 5 bases and J dropped 9 bases, with 17 bases sitting between them. Germline V lookup: CDR1 SGHTA, CDR2 FQGTGA. This CDR3 contains 14 residues. The CDR3 loop is CASSPISVGREQFF. The CDR3 DNA sequence: TGTGCCAGCAGCCCCATTTCCGTGGGGCGTGAGCAGTTCTTC.

The chain is built from TRBV5-1 and TRBJ2-1; TRBD2 is a possible D gene (7 bases). V was shortened by 4 bases and J by 9 bases, with 23 bases between the two germline ends. This CDR3 has 16 amino acids. In germline, CDR1 is SGHRS, CDR2 YFSETQ. The CDR3: CASSPLGTIGGSEQFF. The CDR3 DNA reads as TGCGCCAGCAGCCCCCTGGGGACAATCGGGGGGAGTGAGCAGTTCTTC.

The sample holds a few counts of this clonotype. The CDR3: CASSLTRGGQYEQYF. CDR3 DNA sequence: TGTGCCAGCAGCTTAACGAGGGGGGGCCAGTACGAGCAGTACTTC. The chain employs TRBV7-2 and TRBJ2-7; D may be TRBD2 (7 bases). Deletions cut 2 bases from V and 4 bases from J, with 15 bases between. This CDR3 comprises 15 residues. CDR1 and CDR2 (germline): SGHTA, FQGNSA.

In its sample, this clonotype was seen a few times. This chain connects TRBV20-1 to TRBJ2-1; 14 positions match TRBD2. The CDR3 is 13 residues long. Germline V CDR1 and CDR2: DFQATT, SNEGSKA (reference sequence). V gave up 6 bases and J gave up 12 bases; unmatched junction bases: 7. As DNA, the CDR3 is TGCAGTGCGGGGACTAGCGGGGGCGGGGGGCAGTTCTTC. Its translation: CSAGTSGGGGQFF.

This clonotype came up many times. V is TRBV6-5 and J is TRBJ2-7, with 8 bases fitting TRBD1. The length of the CDR3 is 15 residues. Germline values: CDR1 MNHEY, CDR2 SVGAGI. The V gene end was trimmed by 6 bases and the J gene end by 2 bases; junction bases not matched to a gene: 9. The DNA of the CDR3 is TGTGCCAGCAGCTACCGGACAGGGAAACCCTACGAGCAGTACTTC. It is translated as CASSYRTGKPYEQYF.

This rearrangement joins TRBV11-2 to TRBJ2-3; D might be TRBD1 (6 bases). Trimming took off 3 bases at V and 3 bases at J, with 16 bases between the two ends. Germline CDR1 reads SGHAT; CDR2 reads FQNNGV. The CDR3 covers 16 residues. DNA for the CDR3: TGTGCCAGCAGCTTCACCCAGGGGTCGAGGACAGATACGCAGTATTTT. The encoded protein is CASSFTQGSRTDTQYF.

As DNA, the CDR3 is TGTGCCAGCAGCGTAGAGCCGACTAGCAGGGATGAGCAGTTCTTC. Translation gives CASSVEPTSRDEQFF. This chain links TRBV9 with TRBJ2-1, with 7 bases that match TRBD2. V dropped 0 bases and J dropped 8; count of bases not matched to a gene: 8. The CDR3 spans 15 residues. From germline, CDR1 is SGDLS and CDR2 YYNGEE.

This clonotype was found many times. This sequence joins TRBV6-5 and TRBJ1-1; D gene unclear. The CDR3 loop spans 13 amino acids. Germline assignment: CDR1 MNHEY and CDR2 SVGAGI. V was trimmed by 6 bases and J by 5 bases, leaving 13 bases between them. In DNA form, the CDR3 reads TGTGCCAGCAGCTTAGGACCTCGAACTGAAGCTTTCTTT. It encodes CASSLGPRTEAFF.

This clonotype was observed a few times. The V gene is TRBV2, the J gene TRBJ2-5; D is ambiguous. The germline V gene encodes CDR1 SNHLY and CDR2 FYNNEI. V gave up 0 bases and J gave up 4 bases, with 18 bases separating them. The CDR3 is made up of 17 amino acids. The CDR3 sequence: CASSEAKTVMAIETQYF. The CDR3 DNA follows: TGTGCCAGCAGTGAAGCGAAAACAGTGATGGCCATAGAGACCCAGTACTTC.

With respect to this clonotype: Relative to the germline gene, one junction end is altered; a read error may explain this. The chain employs TRBV4-3 and TRBJ2-1; TRBD1 might be the D (5 bases). The CDR3 loop spans 13 amino acids. In germline, CDR1 is LGHNA, CDR2 YSLEER. The CDR3 sequence is CASSQDLDNKQFF. The CDR3, as DNA: TGCGCCAGCAGCCAAGATTTGGACAATAAGCAGTTCTTC.

This chain connects TRBV12-3 or TRBV12-4 to TRBJ2-7; either TRBD1 or TRBD2 may supply D (5 bases each). Trimming took off 0 bases at V and 6 bases at J, with 12 bases between the two ends. The CDR3 sequence is 14 residues long. The CDR3: CASSLAAGTPEQYF. The CDR3 DNA is TGTGCCAGCAGTTTAGCTGCCGGGACCCCCGAGCAGTACTTC.

This clonotype was picked up many times. The V call is TRBV7-6, the J call TRBJ2-3; D not certain. The CDR3 extends over 12 amino acids. Germline V gene sequence: CDR1 SGHVS, CDR2 FNYEAQ. V was clipped by 5 bases and J by 5 bases, with 8 bases between them. The DNA for the CDR3 is TGTGCCAGCAGCCGTTCTGGAGATACGCAGTATTTT. It codes for CASSRSGDTQYF.